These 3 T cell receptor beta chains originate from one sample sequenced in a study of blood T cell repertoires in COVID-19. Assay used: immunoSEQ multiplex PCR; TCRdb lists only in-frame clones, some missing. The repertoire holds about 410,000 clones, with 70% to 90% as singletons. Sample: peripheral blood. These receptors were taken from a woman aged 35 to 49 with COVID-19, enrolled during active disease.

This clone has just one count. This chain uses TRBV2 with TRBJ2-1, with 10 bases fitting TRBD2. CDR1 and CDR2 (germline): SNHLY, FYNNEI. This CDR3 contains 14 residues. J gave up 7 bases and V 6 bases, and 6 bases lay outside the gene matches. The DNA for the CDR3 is TGTGCCAGCAGACCTAGCGGGAGTCGAAATGAGCAGTTCTTC. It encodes CASRPSGSRNEQFF.

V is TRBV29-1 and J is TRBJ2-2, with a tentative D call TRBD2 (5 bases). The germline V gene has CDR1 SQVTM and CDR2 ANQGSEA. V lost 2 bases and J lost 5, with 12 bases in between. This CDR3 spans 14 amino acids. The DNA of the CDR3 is TGCAGCGTTGAATCGTTAGCGCAAACCGGGGAGCTGTTTTTT. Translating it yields CSVESLAQTGELFF.

The CDR3: CASSWQGQETQYF. CDR3 in DNA: TGTGCCAGCAGCTGGCAGGGACAAGAGACCCAGTACTTC. J is TRBJ2-5 and V is TRBV7-2; D perhaps matches TRBD1 (5 bases). The CDR3 sequence is 13 residues long. CDR1 is SGHTA, CDR2 FQGNSA, per germline. Trimming took off 4 bases at V and 2 bases at J, with 8 bases between the two ends.